A selection of T cell receptor beta chains follows, all from one sample in a study of PD-L1 blockade in urothelial cancer. The method was immunoSEQ multiplex PCR; TCRdb's version includes in-frame clones alone and lacks a portion of them. The sample consists of around 20,000 clones, 70% to 90% of them appearing once. Material: PBMCs, obtained around atezolizumab (anti-PD-L1) treatment. Receptors originate from a middle-aged man with urothelial cancer. CDR3s include the opening cysteine and the closing phenylalanine or tryptophan.

17	TRBV9	TRBJ2-5	CASSVGALAGVQETQYF
14	TRBV6-6	TRBJ1-2	CASSYIGGNYGYTF
15	TRBV30	TRBJ2-5	CAWSPGATYQETQYF
17	TRBV29-1	TRBJ2-4	CSVEDEWGALAKNIQYF
13	TRBV10-1	TRBJ1-6	CATADRGDSPLHF
17	TRBV7-8	TRBJ2-4	CASSLAWGGTAKNIQYF
16	TRBV9	TRBJ2-2	CASSAVDGPNTGELFF
17	TRBV5-5	TRBJ1-3	CASSLGRGGSSGNTIYF
15	TRBV7-9	TRBJ2-1	CASSRTGGRYNEQFF
20	TRBV27	TRBJ2-3	CASSPYTRRTSGTVTDTQYF
15	TRBV18	TRBJ1-1	CASSPGTGEIAEAFF
14	TRBV19	TRBJ1-1	CASIPDRPTTEAFF
15	TRBV5-4	TRBJ2-6	CASSETSAGANVLAF
15	TRBV27	TRBJ2-7	CASSFGASGRTEQYF
14	TRBV12-5	TRBJ1-1	CASGLVLGSTEAFF
17	TRBV5-1	TRBJ2-7	CASSLYLLAGQIYEQYF
14	TRBV27	TRBJ2-7	CASSSWDRNYEQYF
14	TRBV19	TRBJ1-2	CASTPNRAEYGYTF
14	TRBV30	TRBJ1-2	CAWRSRDSIYGYTF
14	TRBV5-4	TRBJ2-5	CASSLARGQETQYF
14	TRBV5-6	TRBJ1-1	CASSFPGGRTEAFF
13	TRBV11-2	TRBJ1-1	CASSLELFTEAFF
13	TRBV19	TRBJ1-2	CASRDRVTTGYTF
16	TRBV5-8	TRBJ2-1	CASSLMGQDRYNEQFF
13	TRBV29-1	TRBJ1-2	CSVGQSALYGYTF
15	TRBV7-2	TRBJ1-2	CASSPQAGSNYGYTF
17	TRBV5-5	TRBJ1-5	CASSGRMTDPGNQPQHF
13	TRBV5-1	TRBJ2-7	CASSPDRGLPQYF
16	TRBV13	TRBJ2-1	CASSPGTSRDINEQFF
16	TRBV10-3	TRBJ1-5	CAISESKGAMGQPQHF
13	TRBV30	TRBJ1-1	CAWTRRANTEAFF
15	TRBV6-5	TRBJ1-3	CASRGSGGAGNTIYF
14	TRBV5-1	TRBJ1-1	CASSRGSTLTEAFF
18	TRBV18	TRBJ2-2	CASSPRSSGRAWGGELFF
16	TRBV10-3	TRBJ1-4	CAISDSGLQQNEKLFF
17	TRBV5-1	TRBJ2-3	CASSLGLAGGWADTQYF
14	TRBV19	TRBJ1-5	CASSIVAGYQPQHF
13	TRBV9	TRBJ2-7	CASTWGLGGEQYF
14	TRBV19	TRBJ1-4	CASSIDRWNEKLFF
15	TRBV6-5	TRBJ1-3	CASSYLGVSGNTIYF
14	TRBV10-2	TRBJ2-3	CASSELASGDTQYF
15	TRBV7-2	TRBJ2-7	CASSLVSGTSGSLYF
13	TRBV12-5	TRBJ2-1	CASGLAPGNEQFF
15	TRBV5-1	TRBJ1-6	CASSLGQNYNSPLHF
14	TRBV15	TRBJ1-2	CATSRRTDDYGYTF
11	TRBV7-9	TRBJ2-2	CASSLNRELFF
17	TRBV2	TRBJ1-2	CASSRLRGRRREDGYTF
16	TRBV14	TRBJ1-1	CASSQDNNYRTTEAFF
15	TRBV9	TRBJ1-2	CASRPGGTGDYGYTF